Listed below are T cell receptor beta chains from one sample, sequenced in a study of shared clonotypes between healthy human individuals. The method was immunoSEQ multiplex PCR; TCRdb's version includes in-frame clones alone and lacks a portion of them. The repertoire holds some 1 million clones, with about 75% as singletons. The sequenced material came from memory CD4+ T cells sorted from blood. These receptor sequences come from a man aged 18 to 29 in good health. The CDR3 runs from the conserved cysteine through the conserved F or W. A D gene is named only where the DNA matches it firmly. Some rows have no size entry. The others give once, few or many, or a class for an expanded clone.

J	V	size	D	DNA	CDR3
TRBJ2-7	TRBV18	.	TRBD1	TGTGCCAGCTCACCTGGGACAGGGGTAAACGAGCAGTACTTC	CASSPGTGVNEQYF
TRBJ2-6	TRBV6-1	.	.	TGTGCCAGCAGTGAAAGAAGCAGGGAAGCTGGGGCCAACGTCCTGACTTTC	CASSERSREAGANVLTF
TRBJ1-2	TRBV11-1	.	.	TGTGCCAGCAGCGCAAGCCCAGGCTATGGCTACACCTTC	CASSASPGYGYTF
TRBJ2-7	TRBV6-5	.	TRBD2	TGTGCCAGCAAGCTAGCGGGAGTTGGGACCTACGAGCAGTACTTC	CASKLAGVGTYEQYF
TRBJ2-5	TRBV25-1	many	TRBD2	TGTGCCAGCAAAGCCGGGACTAGCGGGGGAGCAGAGACCCAGTACTTC	CASKAGTSGGAETQYF
TRBJ1-5	TRBV2	many	.	TGTGCCAGCAGTGAGGACCCGCTCCTCAATCAGCCCCAGCATTTT	CASSEDPLLNQPQHF
TRBJ2-6	TRBV30	few	.	TGTGCCTGGAGTGTATGGGGGTCTGGGGCCAACGTCCTGACTTTC	CAWSVWGSGANVLTF
TRBJ2-2	TRBV11-2	.	TRBD2	TGTGCCAGCAGCGCGGATCTAGCGGGAGGGTCCACCGGGGAGCTGTTTTTT	CASSADLAGGSTGELFF
TRBJ2-5	TRBV10-3	few	TRBD2	TGTGCCGTTAGCGGGAGAGGGGATCAAGAGACCCAGTACTTC	CAVSGRGDQETQYF
TRBJ2-5	TRBV2	.	TRBD1	TGTGCCAGCAGCCGGGACAGGGCCCGAGAGACCCAGTACTTC	CASSRDRARETQYF
TRBJ1-5	TRBV5-1	.	.	TGCGCCAGCAGCTTGGCCCTGGGACAGCCCCAGCATTTT	CASSLALGQPQHF
TRBJ2-5	TRBV30	.	.	TGTGCCTGGAACAGGGATAGTAGAGAGACCCAGTACTTC	CAWNRDSRETQYF
TRBJ2-7	TRBV14	.	.	TGTGCCAGCAGCCAAGGTCGCGGCAGGCCATCCTACGAGCAGTACTTC	CASSQGRGRPSYEQYF
TRBJ1-4	TRBV29-1	.	.	TGCAGCGTCAAGAACAGGGCAACTAATGAAAAACTGTTTTTT	CSVKNRATNEKLFF
TRBJ1-2	TRBV6-5	once	TRBD1	TGTGCCAGCAGTTACGCTGACAGGGGGAACGGCTACACCTTC	CASSYADRGNGYTF
TRBJ1-2	TRBV6-5	.	.	TGTGCCAGCAGTTACTCGCCTCCCTCCGGCTACACCTTC	CASSYSPPSGYTF
TRBJ2-3	TRBV7-8	.	.	TGTGCCAGCAGCTTAGCGGCTTTCGGCACAGATACGCAGTATTTT	CASSLAAFGTDTQYF
TRBJ1-5	TRBV11-2	.	.	TGTGCCAGCAGCTTAGTGGGAGTCAATCAGCCCCAGCATTTT	CASSLVGVNQPQHF
TRBJ2-7	TRBV7-9	few	TRBD2	TGTGCCAGCAGCTTTGGGGCCGGGACTAGACCCTACGAGCAGTACTTC	CASSFGAGTRPYEQYF
TRBJ2-7	TRBV21-1	.	.	TGTGCCAGCAGCAAAAAAGGGCTGAACAGGGGCTGGCACGAGCAGTACTTC	CASSKKGLNRGWHEQYF
TRBJ2-6	TRBV10-3	.	.	TGTGCCATTATAGGATCTGGGGCCAACGTCCTGACTTTC	CAIIGSGANVLTF
TRBJ2-7	TRBV6-6	.	.	TGTGCCAGCAGTTACTCACTGGACCGGTTTAGGGGGGAGCAGTACTTC	CASSYSLDRFRGEQYF
TRBJ2-3	TRBV11-3	.	.	TGTGCCAGCAGCTTACGATCGGATACGCAGTATTTT	CASSLRSDTQYF
TRBJ2-3	TRBV19	.	TRBD2	TGTGCCAGTAGTTCCCAAGCGGGGGGCCACCCAGATACGCAGTATTTT	CASSSQAGGHPDTQYF
TRBJ2-4	TRBV7-2	.	.	TGTGCCAGCAGCACCACTAGCGCCAAAAACATTCAGTACTTC	CASSTTSAKNIQYF
TRBJ2-4	TRBV27	.	TRBD1	TGTGCCAGCATGGGGACAGATTTAGCCAAAAACATTCAGTACTTC	CASMGTDLAKNIQYF
TRBJ2-7	TRBV6-1	.	.	TGTGCCAGCAGTGCACAAACAGGCTACGAGCAGTACTTC	CASSAQTGYEQYF
TRBJ2-3	TRBV29-1	once	TRBD2	TGCAGCGTTGTAGAACTCGGGGGGGGGCGCACAGATACGCAGTATTTT	CSVVELGGGRTDTQYF
TRBJ2-5	TRBV7-8	.	.	TGTGCCAGCAGCCCTGGGGCAGGGTATGGAGAGACCCAGTACTTC	CASSPGAGYGETQYF
TRBJ2-7	TRBV5-1	.	.	TGCGCCAGCCTCGAGGGACCGGGGGCGTCCGAGCAGTACTTC	CASLEGPGASEQYF
TRBJ1-2	TRBV6-1	.	TRBD1	TGTGCCAGCAGGCGACAGGGTGGGAATGGCTACACCTTC	CASRRQGGNGYTF
TRBJ1-5	TRBV30	few	.	TGTGCCTGGAGTGGACAGGCCTTTAATCAGCCCCAGCATTTT	CAWSGQAFNQPQHF
TRBJ2-3	TRBV7-2	.	.	TGTGCCAGCAGCCCGCCATCCCAGGCAAATACGCAGTATTTT	CASSPPSQANTQYF
TRBJ2-1	TRBV11-2	.	.	TGTGCCAGCAGCCAATACAATGAGCAGTTCTTC	CASSQYNEQFF
TRBJ2-1	TRBV5-1	.	TRBD1	TGCGCCAGCAGCTTGGAAACAGGGGGTTACAATGAGCAGTTCTTC	CASSLETGGYNEQFF
TRBJ1-5	TRBV19	.	.	TGTGCCAGTAGTATTACAGGGTATAGCAATCAGCCCCAGCATTTT	CASSITGYSNQPQHF
TRBJ2-7	TRBV7-8	.	.	TGTGCCAGCAGCTTAGTTCGGCAGGTGGAACGCGAGCAGTACTTC	CASSLVRQVEREQYF
TRBJ2-1	TRBV6-1	.	.	TGTGCCAGCAGTCCGAGGAATGAGCAGTTCTTC	CASSPRNEQFF
TRBJ2-5	TRBV30	.	.	TGTGCCTGGAGTGTAAACAGGCTAGCTGATCAAGAGACCCAGTACTTC	CAWSVNRLADQETQYF
TRBJ2-3	TRBV29-1	.	TRBD2	TGCAGCGTTGAAACAGGACGCGGGGGGCCGCAGTATTTT	CSVETGRGGPQYF
TRBJ2-1	TRBV5-1	.	.	TGCGCCAGCAGCTTGTTTAGCAACCCCTACAATGAGCAGTTCTTC	CASSLFSNPYNEQFF
TRBJ2-7	TRBV5-1	.	TRBD1	TGCGCCAGCAGCTCGCCCGGGACAGGGATCTACGAGCAGTACTTC	CASSSPGTGIYEQYF
TRBJ1-3	TRBV29-1	.	.	TGCAGCGTTGTGGGAGGGCCCGGATCTGGAAACACCATATATTTT	CSVVGGPGSGNTIYF
TRBJ1-2	TRBV7-9	.	TRBD1	TGTGCCAGCAGCTTAGGGGACAGGCCCAACTATGGCTACACCTTC	CASSLGDRPNYGYTF
TRBJ1-5	TRBV5-1	.	.	TGCGCCAGCAGCTTTACAGGAGATAGCAATCAGCCCCAGCATTTT	CASSFTGDSNQPQHF
TRBJ1-3	TRBV19	once	.	TGTGCCAGTAGTATTCCCGGAACCTCTGGAAACACCATATATTTT	CASSIPGTSGNTIYF
TRBJ1-6	TRBV5-1	.	.	TGCGCCAGCAGCTTGGGGACCTCCTATAATTCACCCCTCCACTTT	CASSLGTSYNSPLHF
TRBJ1-2	TRBV2	.	TRBD1	TGTGCCAGCAAAACTCAAACCGGGACAGGGGACGGCTACACCTTC	CASKTQTGTGDGYTF
TRBJ1-1	TRBV6-5	.	TRBD1	TGTGCCAGCAGGACGACAGGGGCACTGGCTGAAGCTTTCTTT	CASRTTGALAEAFF
TRBJ1-5	TRBV15	.	.	TGTGCCACCAGCAGAGTGGGGAAAGCAAGTCAGCCCCAGCATTTT	CATSRVGKASQPQHF
TRBJ2-1	TRBV5-1	.	TRBD2	TGCGCCAGCAGCTTCGGGACTAGCGAGGGGGTACGGTTCTTC	CASSFGTSEGVRFF
TRBJ2-2	TRBV9	once	TRBD2	TGTGCCAGCGGCACTAGCGGGAGACCGAACACCGGGGAGCTGTTTTTT	CASGTSGRPNTGELFF
TRBJ2-3	TRBV5-4	.	.	TGTGCCAGCAGCTTGGACGGCGGACCGAGCACAGATACGCAGTATTTT	CASSLDGGPSTDTQYF
TRBJ1-2	TRBV7-2	.	.	TGTGCCAGCAGCTCTACAGGTTACTATGGCTACACCTTC	CASSSTGYYGYTF
TRBJ1-1	TRBV2	.	TRBD1	TGTGCCAGCAGGGCCGGGACAGGGCAAAACACTGAAGCTTTCTTT	CASRAGTGQNTEAFF
TRBJ2-6	TRBV2	.	.	TGTGCCCCTAGAAGGGGAAAAGGCTCTGGGGCCAACGTCCTGACTTTC	CAPRRGKGSGANVLTF
TRBJ2-2	TRBV30	once	.	TGTGCCTCGAGGGGTGGTATAACCGGGGAGCTGTTTTTT	CASRGGITGELFF